The rows below give T cell receptor beta chains drawn from one sample of a study of vaccination effects on CD4 cells after COVID-19. The protocol was immunoSEQ multiplex PCR, while the TCRdb copy is restricted to in-frame clones and leaves out a portion. This table has around 50,000 clones, about four fifths appearing once. These receptors have no identified antigens. Sequencing was performed on CD4+ T cells from PBMCs cultured without peptide, taken after COVID-19 vaccination. The source is a human donor who had a prior SARS-CoV-2 infection. CDR3s include the opening cysteine and the closing phenylalanine or tryptophan. A D gene is named only where the DNA matches it firmly. Clone size is shown for a subset of rows, as once, few, many or a class of expanded clone.

J | D | size | V | DNA | CDR3
TRBJ2-7 | TRBD2 | - | TRBV4-2 | TGTGCCAGCAGCCGGACTAGCGGGAGCAACGAGCAGTACTTC | CASSRTSGSNEQYF
TRBJ1-5 | - | - | TRBV11-2 | TGTGCCAGCAGCTTATTGTCTGGGGTTGATCAGCCCCAGCATTTT | CASSLLSGVDQPQHF
TRBJ1-1 | - | - | TRBV5-1 | TGCGCCAGCAGCCCGATGGGACAGAACACTGAAGCTTTCTTT | CASSPMGQNTEAFF
TRBJ2-3 | - | - | TRBV29-1 | TGCAGCGTTGACAAGGGGCTGCCAGATACGCAGTATTTT | CSVDKGLPDTQYF
TRBJ2-5 | - | - | TRBV18 | TGTGCCAGCTCACCACCGCCGGTAGAGACCCAGTACTTC | CASSPPPVETQYF
TRBJ1-1 | - | - | TRBV4-1 | TGCGCCAGCAGCCAAAAAGGGGCGGGGAACACTGAAGCTTTCTTT | CASSQKGAGNTEAFF
TRBJ1-1 | TRBD1 | - | TRBV28 | TGTGCCAGCAGTTTTGGACAGGGGAGGACTGAAGCTTTCTTT | CASSFGQGRTEAFF
TRBJ1-2 | TRBD1 | few | TRBV7-9 | TGTGCCAGCAGCAGGACAGGGGGCTATGGCTACACCTTC | CASSRTGGYGYTF
TRBJ2-5 | - | - | TRBV7-2 | TGTGCCAGCAGCTTAGCCCTGGACTGGAGCCAAGAGACCCAGTACTTC | CASSLALDWSQETQYF
TRBJ1-2 | - | - | TRBV29-1 | TGCAGCGTTGCGCGGAACTATGGCTACACCTTC | CSVARNYGYTF
TRBJ2-2 | - | once | TRBV24-1 | TGTGCCACCAGTGATCCTCGGCAGGGCGACACCGGGGAGCTGTTTTTT | CATSDPRQGDTGELFF
TRBJ1-2 | - | - | TRBV2 | TGTGCCAGCACCCTGTCTGATGGCTACACCTTC | CASTLSDGYTF
TRBJ2-1 | TRBD2 | - | TRBV7-9 | TGTGCCAGCAGCTTTCCGGGAGGCTCCTACAATGAGCAGTTCTTC | CASSFPGGSYNEQFF
TRBJ2-3 | TRBD2 | - | TRBV5-1 | TGCGCCAGCAGCCTGGGACTAGCGGGGAGGTGGGCAGATACGCAGTATTTT | CASSLGLAGRWADTQYF
TRBJ2-5 | - | - | TRBV11-2 | TGTGCCAGCTCCGGGACGGCGTCAACCCAGTACTTC | CASSGTASTQYF
TRBJ2-7 | TRBD2 | - | TRBV7-2 | TGTGCCAGCAGCCCGCCCGCCTCCAGCGGGAGACCCTACGAGCAGTACTTC | CASSPPASSGRPYEQYF
TRBJ2-5 | - | - | TRBV10-3 | TGTGCCATCAGTGACGTTGTAGAGACCCAGTACTTC | CAISDVVETQYF
TRBJ2-7 | - | - | TRBV3-1/TRBV3-2 | TGTGCCAGCAGCCCCTGGCAAGGAGACGAGCAGTACTTC | CASSPWQGDEQYF
TRBJ2-1 | - | - | TRBV6-2/TRBV6-3 | TGTGCCAGCAGTTACGATCCAGGATACAATGAGCAGTTCTTC | CASSYDPGYNEQFF
TRBJ2-3 | - | - | TRBV7-2 | TGTGCCAGCAGCTCTCAGGGGAGCACAGATACGCAGTATTTT | CASSSQGSTDTQYF
TRBJ2-1 | TRBD2 | - | TRBV12-5 | TGTGCTAGTGGTTTGAGGTGGCGGGGACTAGCGGGAGATAAAGCCTACAATGAGCAGTTCTTC | CASGLRWRGLAGDKAYNEQFF
TRBJ1-6 | - | few | TRBV10-2 | TGCGCCAGCAGTGTAGAGAATTCACCCCTCCACTTT | CASSVENSPLHF
TRBJ2-3 | - | - | TRBV18 | TGTGCCAGCTCACCACCGTCCAAAACAGATACGCAGTATTTT | CASSPPSKTDTQYF
TRBJ2-1 | TRBD1 | - | TRBV4-2 | TGTGCCAGCAGCCAAGGTCGGGGACAGGGGGCCGATAATGAGCAGTTCTTC | CASSQGRGQGADNEQFF
TRBJ1-2 | TRBD1 | - | TRBV30 | TGTGCCTGGAACAGGGGAAGCGTTGATGGCTACACCTTC | CAWNRGSVDGYTF
TRBJ2-7 | - | - | TRBV18 | TGTGCCAGCTCACCACGGGGGGCTGGAGGGACCTACGAGCAGTACTTC | CASSPRGAGGTYEQYF
TRBJ2-7 | TRBD2 | once | TRBV4-2 | TGTGCCAGCAGCCAAGAGCTTAGCGGGAGTCTCTACGAGCAGTACTTC | CASSQELSGSLYEQYF
TRBJ2-7 | TRBD2 | medium-sized | TRBV2 | TGTGCCAGCAGTGGTGGACTAGCGGGGGGGCAGGAGCAGTACTTC | CASSGGLAGGQEQYF
TRBJ2-3 | - | once | TRBV21-1 | TGTGCCGGGTTCCGTTTACTTTTAGCGGGAGGCACAGATACGCAGTATTTT | CAGFRLLLAGGTDTQYF
TRBJ2-7 | TRBD1 | - | TRBV15 | TGTGCCACCAGCAGCGGGGGGACAGGGGCCCTCGGGCAGTACTTC | CATSSGGTGALGQYF
TRBJ1-5 | TRBD1 | few | TRBV6-5 | TGTGCCAGCAGCGAGACAGGGGGCGGACAGCCCCAGCATTTT | CASSETGGGQPQHF
TRBJ2-1 | - | - | TRBV7-9 | TGTGCCACAGGGGGGGGATATTCGGGAAATGAGCAGTTCTTC | CATGGGYSGNEQFF
TRBJ2-7 | - | once | TRBV4-3 | TGCGCCAGCAGCCAAGATAGGGCAGGGGGGATCAACGAGCAGTACTTC | CASSQDRAGGINEQYF
TRBJ2-2 | - | - | TRBV23-1 | TGCGCCAGCAGTCTTCGCGACACCGGGGAGCTGTTTTTT | CASSLRDTGELFF
TRBJ2-3 | - | - | TRBV2 | TGTGCCAGCAGTTTTAGTAATACGCAGTATTTT | CASSFSNTQYF
TRBJ2-7 | - | - | TRBV6-6 | TGTGCCAGCAGTTTCCAGGAGTTTCAGTACTTC | CASSFQEFQYF
TRBJ1-1 | - | - | TRBV7-2 | TGTGCCAGCAGCTTCAAGTGGGACACTGAAGCTTTCTTT | CASSFKWDTEAFF
TRBJ1-2 | - | - | TRBV5-4 | TGTGCCAGCAGCTCGGGGGGCAGAGACTATGGCTACACCTTC | CASSSGGRDYGYTF
TRBJ1-2 | - | - | TRBV6-5 | TGTGCCAGCATCCTTCAGAGGGCCGATGGCTACACCTTC | CASILQRADGYTF
TRBJ2-1 | - | - | TRBV12-3/TRBV12-4 | TGTGCCTCCAGACAGGTGACCTACAATGAGCAGTTCTTC | CASRQVTYNEQFF
TRBJ1-4 | - | - | TRBV4-2 | TGTGCCAGCAGCCAAGTTGGTAGGGGGGCCGTTGGTGGGGAAAAACTGTTTTTT | CASSQVGRGAVGGEKLFF
TRBJ1-5 | - | - | TRBV5-8 | TGTGCCAGCAGCCAGTTCTATACGGGTCAGCCCCAGCATTTT | CASSQFYTGQPQHF
TRBJ1-2 | - | - | TRBV6-6 | TGTGCCAGCAGTGACTTGGCCGGCGGGACCTATGGCTACACCTTC | CASSDLAGGTYGYTF
TRBJ1-1 | TRBD1 | - | TRBV10-3 | TGTGCCATCAGGCTAGGACAGGACACTGAAGCTTTCTTT | CAIRLGQDTEAFF
TRBJ2-1 | TRBD2 | - | TRBV6-6 | TGTGCCAGCAGCCAAAGTAGCGGGGGTTACAATGAGCAGTTCTTC | CASSQSSGGYNEQFF
TRBJ2-4 | TRBD2 | - | TRBV9 | TGTGCCAGCAGCGTAGCGGGGGGGCTGGGGGCCAAAAACATTCAGTACTTC | CASSVAGGLGAKNIQYF
TRBJ2-7 | - | - | TRBV4-1 | TGCGCCAGCAGCCCCATTTGGGGAAAAAGGGACTCCGGATACGAGCAGTACTTC | CASSPIWGKRDSGYEQYF
TRBJ2-1 | TRBD2 | few | TRBV19 | TGTGCCAGTAGTATAGGGACTAGCGGGAGTAGTGAGCAGTTCTTC | CASSIGTSGSSEQFF
TRBJ2-5 | - | once | TRBV7-2 | TGTGCCAGCAGCTTAGGCTCCGGGTGGAAGACCCAGTACTTC | CASSLGSGWKTQYF
TRBJ2-3 | TRBD2 | - | TRBV3-1/TRBV3-2 | TGTGCCAGCAGCCAAGAAAAGGCGGGAGTGTCGGCAGATACGCAGTATTTT | CASSQEKAGVSADTQYF
TRBJ2-5 | TRBD1 | few | TRBV24-1 | TGTGCCACCAGTGACCCGGGACAGGGGGGAGAGACCCAGTACTTC | CATSDPGQGGETQYF
TRBJ1-2 | - | - | TRBV7-2 | TGTGCCAGCAGCTTTATTGGGGGGCTAAGCTATGGCTACACCTTC | CASSFIGGLSYGYTF
TRBJ2-5 | - | few | TRBV19 | TGTGCCAGTAATGCAGGGACTTCTGGCCAAGAGACCCAGTACTTC | CASNAGTSGQETQYF
TRBJ2-3 | - | once | TRBV19 | TGTGCCAGTAGCCAAGTTACGGGTGCTAGCACAGATACGCAGTATTTT | CASSQVTGASTDTQYF
TRBJ2-7 | - | few | TRBV25-1 | TGTGCCAGCAGTGCCGGGATCCCTGGGTACGAGCAGTACTTC | CASSAGIPGYEQYF
TRBJ2-1 | - | - | TRBV12-3/TRBV12-4 | TGTGCCAGCAGTTTAGCCCGAAATGAGCAGTTCTTC | CASSLARNEQFF
TRBJ2-3 | - | - | TRBV7-3 | TGTGCCAGCAGCTTAGGGGGCGGAATAACGTCCACAGATACGCAGTATTTT | CASSLGGGITSTDTQYF
TRBJ2-1 | TRBD2 | - | TRBV7-9 | TGTGCCAGCAGCTTATCCCTAGCGGGAACCCACAATGAGCAGTTCTTC | CASSLSLAGTHNEQFF
TRBJ2-7 | TRBD1 | - | TRBV5-4 | TGTGCCAGCAGCTTTACGGACAGGGCTAAACACGAGCAGTACTTC | CASSFTDRAKHEQYF